This note documents a single T cell receptor beta chain sequence. The data belong to a study of cytomegalovirus exposure and HLA in healthy donors. Use of 60 Vbeta and 13 Jbeta primers characterized the PCR. Generated by immunoSEQ multiplex PCR, the TCRdb table keeps only in-frame clones and is missing some. This sample has about 100,000 clones, with roughly three quarters found just once. Per germline, CDR1 SGHAT and CDR2 FQNNGV. This CDR3 has 19 residues. With V trimmed by 1 base and J by 7 bases, 11 bases remained unmatched. The V gene is TRBV11-2, the J gene TRBJ2-1, with 15 bases that match TRBD2. This TCR came from a female donor in good health and CMV-seropositive. Specimen: PBMCs. The CDR3 DNA is TGTGCCAGCAGCTTAGCCCCGGGACTAGCGGGAGGCCTCCGGAATGAGCAGTTCTTC. Protein sequence: CASSLAPGLAGGLRNEQFF.